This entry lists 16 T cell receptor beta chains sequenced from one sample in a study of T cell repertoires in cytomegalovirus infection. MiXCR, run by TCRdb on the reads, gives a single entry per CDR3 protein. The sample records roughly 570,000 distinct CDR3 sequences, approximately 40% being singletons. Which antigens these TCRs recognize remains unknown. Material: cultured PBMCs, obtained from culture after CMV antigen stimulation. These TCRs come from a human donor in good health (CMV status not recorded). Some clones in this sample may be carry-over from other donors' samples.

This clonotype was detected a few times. This CDR3 is CASRHPGRTDTQYF. Written as DNA, the CDR3 is TGTGCCAGTAGGCATCCGGGCCGCACAGATACGCAGTATTTT. This chain uses TRBV19 with TRBJ2-3; D gene unclear. The CDR3 loop spans 14 amino acids. The V gene's germline CDR1 is LNHDA and CDR2 SQIVND (reference sequence). V dropped 6 bases and J dropped 1 base, with 11 bases sitting between them.

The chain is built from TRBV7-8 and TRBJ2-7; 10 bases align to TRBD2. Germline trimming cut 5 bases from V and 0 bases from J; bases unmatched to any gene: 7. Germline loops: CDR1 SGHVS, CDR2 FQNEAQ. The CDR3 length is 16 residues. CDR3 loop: CASSQNLAGGSYEQYF. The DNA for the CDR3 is TGTGCCAGCAGCCAGAATTTAGCGGGGGGCTCCTACGAGCAGTACTTC.

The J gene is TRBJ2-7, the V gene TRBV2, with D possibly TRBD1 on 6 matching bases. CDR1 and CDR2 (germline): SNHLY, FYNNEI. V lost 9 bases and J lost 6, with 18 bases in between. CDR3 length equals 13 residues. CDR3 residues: CASKNSGVVEQYF. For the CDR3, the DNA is TGTGCCAGTAAAAACTCAGGGGTAGTCGAGCAGTACTTC.

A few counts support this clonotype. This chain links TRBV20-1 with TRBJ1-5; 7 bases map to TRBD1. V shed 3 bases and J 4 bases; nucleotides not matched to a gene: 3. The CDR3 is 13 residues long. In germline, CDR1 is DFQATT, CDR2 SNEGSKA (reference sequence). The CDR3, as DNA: TGCAGTGCTAGCGGGGACAGAAATCAGCCCCAGCATTTT. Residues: CSASGDRNQPQHF.

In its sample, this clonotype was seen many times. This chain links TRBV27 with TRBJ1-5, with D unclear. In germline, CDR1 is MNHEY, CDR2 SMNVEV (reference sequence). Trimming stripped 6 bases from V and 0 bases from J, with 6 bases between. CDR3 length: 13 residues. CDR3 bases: TGTGCCAGCAGCCCGTATAGCAATCAGCCCCAGCATTTT. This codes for CASSPYSNQPQHF.

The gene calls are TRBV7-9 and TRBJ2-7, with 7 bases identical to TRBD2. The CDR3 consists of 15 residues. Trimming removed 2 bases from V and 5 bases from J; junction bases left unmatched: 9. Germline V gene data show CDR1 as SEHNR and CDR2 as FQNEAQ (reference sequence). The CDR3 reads CASSLLASGPHEQYF. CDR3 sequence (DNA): TGTGCCAGCAGCTTATTAGCTAGCGGTCCTCACGAGCAGTACTTC. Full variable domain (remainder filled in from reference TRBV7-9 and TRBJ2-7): DTGVSQNPRHKITKRGQNVTFRCDPISEHNRLYWYRQTLGQGPEFLTYFQNEAQLEKSRLLSDRFSAERPKGSFSTLEIQRTEQGDSAMYLCASSLLASGPHEQYFGPGTRLTVT.

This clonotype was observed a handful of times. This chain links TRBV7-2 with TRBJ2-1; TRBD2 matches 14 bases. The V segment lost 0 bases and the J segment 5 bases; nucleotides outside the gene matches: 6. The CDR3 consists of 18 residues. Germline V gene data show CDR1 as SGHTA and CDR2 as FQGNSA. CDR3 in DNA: TGTGCCAGCAGCTTAGCGCTGACTAGCGGGAGGGCTCACAATGAGCAGTTCTTC. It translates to CASSLALTSGRAHNEQFF.

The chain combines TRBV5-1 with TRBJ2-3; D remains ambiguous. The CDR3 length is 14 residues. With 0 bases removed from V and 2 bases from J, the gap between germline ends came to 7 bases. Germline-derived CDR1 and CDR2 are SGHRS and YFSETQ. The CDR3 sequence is CASSLDSPTDTQYF. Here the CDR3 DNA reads TGCGCCAGCAGCTTGGATAGCCCCACAGATACGCAGTATTTT.

Written as DNA, the CDR3 is TGTGCCAGTAGGGCGACCGGCTCCTACGAGCAGTACTTC. Protein sequence: CASRATGSYEQYF. The chain carries TRBV19 and TRBJ2-7; D gene uncertain. Trimming left V 6 bases short and J 0 bases short, with 9 bases between. Germline CDR1 and CDR2: LNHDA and SQIVND (reference sequence). The CDR3 has 13 amino acids.

CDR3 DNA: TGTGCCAGCACCTACAGGACCCTTAACTATGGCTACACCTTC. As protein: CASTYRTLNYGYTF. The chain joins TRBV28 to TRBJ1-2, with D tentatively TRBD1 (5 bases). The germline V gene encodes CDR1 MDHEN and CDR2 SYDVKM. CDR3 length: 14 amino acids. Trimming took 7 bases from V and 1 from J, leaving 13 bases between them.

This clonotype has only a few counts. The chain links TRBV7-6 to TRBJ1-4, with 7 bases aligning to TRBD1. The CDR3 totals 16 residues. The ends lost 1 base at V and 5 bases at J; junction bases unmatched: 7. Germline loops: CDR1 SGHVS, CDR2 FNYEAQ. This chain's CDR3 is CASSLGNRQGNEKLFF. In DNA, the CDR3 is TGTGCCAGCAGCTTAGGGAACAGACAGGGAAATGAAAAACTGTTTTTT.

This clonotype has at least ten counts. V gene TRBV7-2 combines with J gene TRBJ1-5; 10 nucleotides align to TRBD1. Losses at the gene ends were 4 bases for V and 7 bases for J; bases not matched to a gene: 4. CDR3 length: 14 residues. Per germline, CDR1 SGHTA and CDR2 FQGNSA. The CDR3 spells CASSSRTGGQPQHF. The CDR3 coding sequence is TGTGCCAGCAGCTCGAGGACAGGGGGACAGCCCCAGCATTTT.

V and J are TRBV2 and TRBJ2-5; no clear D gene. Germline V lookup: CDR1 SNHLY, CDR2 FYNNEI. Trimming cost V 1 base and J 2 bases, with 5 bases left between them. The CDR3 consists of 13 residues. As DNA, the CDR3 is TGTGCCAGCAGTGAAGTAGTGCAAGAGACCCAGTACTTC. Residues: CASSEVVQETQYF.

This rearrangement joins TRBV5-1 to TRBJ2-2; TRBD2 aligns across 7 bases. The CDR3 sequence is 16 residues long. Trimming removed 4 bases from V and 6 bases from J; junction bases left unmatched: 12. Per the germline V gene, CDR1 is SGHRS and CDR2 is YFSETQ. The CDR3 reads CASSPPWGGVAGELFF. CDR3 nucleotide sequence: TGCGCCAGCAGCCCCCCTTGGGGGGGGGTTGCCGGGGAGCTGTTTTTT.

CDR3 sequence: CAISGGQGAETQYF. CDR3 in DNA: TGTGCCATCAGTGGGGGACAGGGGGCCGAGACCCAGTACTTC. The rearrangement joins TRBV10-3 to TRBJ2-5; 12 positions match TRBD1. CDR1 is ENHRY and CDR2 is SYGVKD in the germline V gene. Trimming at V came to 4 bases and at J to 5 bases, leaving 2 bases not matched to a gene. CDR3 length: 14 residues.

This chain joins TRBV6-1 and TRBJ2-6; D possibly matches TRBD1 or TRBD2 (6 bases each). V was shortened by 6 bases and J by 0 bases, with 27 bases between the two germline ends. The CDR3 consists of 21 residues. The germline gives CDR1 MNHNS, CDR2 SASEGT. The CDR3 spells CASSLVNPGGGPTSGANVLTF. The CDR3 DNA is TGTGCCAGCAGCCTCGTCAACCCTGGTGGGGGGCCCACCTCTGGGGCCAACGTCCTGACTTTC.